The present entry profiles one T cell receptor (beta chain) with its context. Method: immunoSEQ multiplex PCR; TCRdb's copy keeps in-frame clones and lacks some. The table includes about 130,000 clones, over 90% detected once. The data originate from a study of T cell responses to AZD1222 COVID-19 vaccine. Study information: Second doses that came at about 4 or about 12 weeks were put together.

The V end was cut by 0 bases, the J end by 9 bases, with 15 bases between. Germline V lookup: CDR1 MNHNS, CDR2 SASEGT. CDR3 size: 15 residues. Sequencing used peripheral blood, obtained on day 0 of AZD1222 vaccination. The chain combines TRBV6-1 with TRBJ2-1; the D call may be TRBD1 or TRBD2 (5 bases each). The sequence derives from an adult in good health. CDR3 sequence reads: CASSEAGDRFGEQFF. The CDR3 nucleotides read TGTGCCAGCAGTGAAGCGGGGGATCGATTTGGTGAGCAGTTCTTC.